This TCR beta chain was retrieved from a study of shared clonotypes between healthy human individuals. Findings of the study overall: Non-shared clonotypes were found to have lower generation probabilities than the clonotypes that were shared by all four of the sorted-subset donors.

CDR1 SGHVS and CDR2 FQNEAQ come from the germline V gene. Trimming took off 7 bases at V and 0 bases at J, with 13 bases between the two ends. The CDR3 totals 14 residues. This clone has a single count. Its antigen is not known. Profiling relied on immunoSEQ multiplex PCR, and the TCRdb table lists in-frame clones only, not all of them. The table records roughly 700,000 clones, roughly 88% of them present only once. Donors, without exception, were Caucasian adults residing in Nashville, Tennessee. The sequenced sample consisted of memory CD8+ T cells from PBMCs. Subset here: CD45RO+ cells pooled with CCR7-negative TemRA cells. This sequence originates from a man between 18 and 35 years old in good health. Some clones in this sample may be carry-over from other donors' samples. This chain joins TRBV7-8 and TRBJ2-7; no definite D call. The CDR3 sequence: CASTPARSSYEQYF. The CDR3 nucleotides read TGTGCCAGCACCCCCGCTAGGAGCTCCTACGAGCAGTACTTC.